This TCR beta chain was sequenced in a study of persistence of HIV-infected CD4 T cells. Study results and limitations: TCR oligoclonality correlated with proviral oligoclonality in the same sorted populations.

Overlapping HIV-1 Gag 15-mer peptides at about 1 ug per peptide per mL were used. Sorted nonresponding memory CD4+ T cells were CD40L-negative, CD69-negative, CD45RO-high. With 3 bases removed from V and 7 bases from J, the gap between germline ends came to 7 bases. The CDR3 is 12 amino acids. Germline assignment: CDR1 KGHSH and CDR2 LQKENI. This clone has just a few counts. Its matching antigen is unknown. This was the immunoSEQ version 4 assay in survey mode. TCRdb's copy holds only in-frame clones and misses some; the assay was immunoSEQ multiplex PCR. The sample yields about 40,000 clones, more than 75% seen once.

Here the sequenced sample was CD4+ T cells sorted from PBMCs after approximately 19-hour stimulation, taken from a patient who received antiretroviral therapy. The rearrangement joins TRBV18 to TRBJ1-3; D uncertain. This receptor was taken from an adult man with HIV who was CMV-seropositive. CDR3 sequence (DNA): TGTGCCAGCTCACCGGTCGGGAACACCATATATTTT. It yields the protein CASSPVGNTIYF.